The clone carrying this T cell receptor (beta chain) was detected many times. The sample originates from a study of blood T cells in healthy people across ages. A J-beta primer mix and a sample-barcoded 5' primer were used in a second PCR of about 7 to 12 cycles. Via MiXCR, TCRdb re-called the 5' RACE reads, giving one row per CDR3 protein. The sample has 1.5 million to 2 million distinct CDR3 sequences, 40% to 55% seen once. The sample was blood. The clonotype comes from a woman aged 40 to 50 in good health.

The CDR3 DNA reads TGTGCCAGCAGTGACTCGAGTAGCGGGGGGTCAGATACGCAGTATTTT. Amino acids: CASSDSSSGGSDTQYF. The V call is TRBV6-4, the J call TRBJ2-3, with 10 bases matching TRBD2. The CDR3 sequence is 16 residues long. V was clipped by 0 bases and J by 4 bases; unmatched bases: 4. Per the germline V gene, CDR1 is MRHNA and CDR2 is SNTAGT.